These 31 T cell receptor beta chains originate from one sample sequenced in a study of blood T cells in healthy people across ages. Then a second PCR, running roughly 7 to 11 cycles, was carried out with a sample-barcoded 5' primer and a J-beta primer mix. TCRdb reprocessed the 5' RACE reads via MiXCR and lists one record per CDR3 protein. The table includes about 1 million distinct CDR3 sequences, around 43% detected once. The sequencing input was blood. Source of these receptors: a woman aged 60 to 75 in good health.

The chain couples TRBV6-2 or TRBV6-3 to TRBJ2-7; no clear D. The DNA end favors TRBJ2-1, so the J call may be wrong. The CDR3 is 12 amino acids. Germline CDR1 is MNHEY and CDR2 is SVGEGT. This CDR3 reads CASSINTETQFF. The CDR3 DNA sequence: TGTGCCAGCAGTATAAATACTGAGACCCAGTTCTTC.

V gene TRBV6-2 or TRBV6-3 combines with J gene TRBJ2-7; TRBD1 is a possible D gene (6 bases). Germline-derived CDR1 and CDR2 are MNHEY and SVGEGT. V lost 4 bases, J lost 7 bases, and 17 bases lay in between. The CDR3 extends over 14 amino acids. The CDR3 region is CASSLAGAHNEQYF. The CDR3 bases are TGTGCCAGCAGTTTGGCAGGGGCCCACAATGAGCAGTACTTC.

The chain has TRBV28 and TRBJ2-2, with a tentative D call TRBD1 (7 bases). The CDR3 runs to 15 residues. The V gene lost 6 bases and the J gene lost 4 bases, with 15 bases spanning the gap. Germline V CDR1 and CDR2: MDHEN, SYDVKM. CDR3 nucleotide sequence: TGTGCCAGCAGGCCCAGGGGGGTAATCACCGGGGAGCTGTTTTTT. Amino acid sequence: CASRPRGVITGELFF.

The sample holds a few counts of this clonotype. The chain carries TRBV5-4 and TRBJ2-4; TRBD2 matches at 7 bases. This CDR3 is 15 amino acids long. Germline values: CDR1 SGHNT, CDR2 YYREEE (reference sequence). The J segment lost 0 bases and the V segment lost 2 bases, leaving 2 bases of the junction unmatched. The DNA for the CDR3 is TGTGCCAGCAGCTTTCGGGAGGCAGCCAAAAACATTCAGTACTTC. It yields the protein CASSFREAAKNIQYF.

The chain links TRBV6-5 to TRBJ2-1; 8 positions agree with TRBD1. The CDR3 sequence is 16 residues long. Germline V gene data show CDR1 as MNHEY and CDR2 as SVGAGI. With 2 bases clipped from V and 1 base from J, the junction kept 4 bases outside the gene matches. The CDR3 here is CASSYLGQASYNEQFF. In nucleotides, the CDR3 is TGTGCCAGCAGTTACCTGGGACAGGCTTCCTACAATGAGCAGTTCTTC.

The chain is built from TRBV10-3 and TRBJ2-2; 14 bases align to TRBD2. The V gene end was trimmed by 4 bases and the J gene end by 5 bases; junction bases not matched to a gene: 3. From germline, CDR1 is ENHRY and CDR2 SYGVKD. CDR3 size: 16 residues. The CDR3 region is CAISGLAGGRTGELFF. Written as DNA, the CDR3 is TGTGCCATCAGTGGACTAGCGGGAGGGCGGACCGGGGAGCTGTTTTTT.

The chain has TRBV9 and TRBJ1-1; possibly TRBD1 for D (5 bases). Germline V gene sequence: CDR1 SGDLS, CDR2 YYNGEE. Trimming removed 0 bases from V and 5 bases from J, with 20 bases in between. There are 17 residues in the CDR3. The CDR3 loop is CASSVDSGQGIRTEAFF. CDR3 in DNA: TGTGCCAGCAGCGTAGACTCGGGGCAGGGCATACGGACTGAAGCTTTCTTT.

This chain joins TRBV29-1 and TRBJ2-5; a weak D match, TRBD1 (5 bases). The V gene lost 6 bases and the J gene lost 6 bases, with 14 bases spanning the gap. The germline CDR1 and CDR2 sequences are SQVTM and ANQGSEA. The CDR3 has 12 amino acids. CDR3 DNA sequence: TGCAGCGTAGTGACAGAGTACAAGACCCAGTACTTC. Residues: CSVVTEYKTQYF.

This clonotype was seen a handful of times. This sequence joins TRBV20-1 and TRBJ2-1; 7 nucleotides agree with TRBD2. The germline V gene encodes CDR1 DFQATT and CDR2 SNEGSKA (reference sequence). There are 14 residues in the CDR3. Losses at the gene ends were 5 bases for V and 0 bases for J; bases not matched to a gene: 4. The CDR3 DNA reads TGCAGTGCTTCCAGCGGGAACTCCTACAATGAGCAGTTCTTC. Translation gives CSASSGNSYNEQFF.

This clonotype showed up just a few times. The DNA of the CDR3 is TGCGCCAGCAGCCCCGGGACAGGGGTAATGAGAGGGCCTGGGGCCAACGTCCTGACTTTC. Protein product: CASSPGTGVMRGPGANVLTF. The V gene is TRBV5-1, the J gene TRBJ2-6, with 10 positions matching TRBD1. CDR1 SGHRS and CDR2 YFSETQ come from the germline V gene. This CDR3 has 20 amino acids. V lost 4 bases to trimming and J lost 2 bases; unmatched junction nucleotides: 15. Complete variable domain (other parts from reference TRBV5-1 and TRBJ2-6): KAGVTQTPRYLIKTRGQQVTLSCSPISGHRSVSWYQQTPGQGLQFLFEYFSETQRNKGNFPGRFSGRQFSNSRSEMNVSTLELGDSALYLCASSPGTGVMRGPGANVLTFGAGSRLTVL.

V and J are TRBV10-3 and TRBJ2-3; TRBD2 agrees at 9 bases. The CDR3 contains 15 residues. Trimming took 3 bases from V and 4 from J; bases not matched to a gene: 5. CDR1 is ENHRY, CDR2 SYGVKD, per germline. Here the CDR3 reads CAISDPSGKADTQYF. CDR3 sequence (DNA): TGTGCCATCAGTGATCCTAGCGGGAAGGCAGATACGCAGTATTTT.

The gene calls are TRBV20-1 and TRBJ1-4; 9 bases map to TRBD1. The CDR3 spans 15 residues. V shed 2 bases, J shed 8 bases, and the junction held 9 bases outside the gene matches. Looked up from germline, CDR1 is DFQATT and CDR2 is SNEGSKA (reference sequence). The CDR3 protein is CSARSPTGGEEKLFF. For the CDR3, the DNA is TGCAGTGCTAGATCCCCGACAGGGGGGGAGGAAAAACTGTTTTTT.

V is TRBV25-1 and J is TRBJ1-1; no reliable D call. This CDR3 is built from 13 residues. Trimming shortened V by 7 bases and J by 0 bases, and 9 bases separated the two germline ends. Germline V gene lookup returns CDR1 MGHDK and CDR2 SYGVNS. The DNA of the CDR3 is TGTGCCAGCACCCAGTCTATGAACACTGAAGCTTTCTTT. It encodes CASTQSMNTEAFF.

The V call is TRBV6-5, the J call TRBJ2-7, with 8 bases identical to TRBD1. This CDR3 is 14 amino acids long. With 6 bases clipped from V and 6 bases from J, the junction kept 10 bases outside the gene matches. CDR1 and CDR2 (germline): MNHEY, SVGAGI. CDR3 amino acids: CASSRGQGVSEQYF. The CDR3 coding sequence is TGTGCCAGCAGCCGCGGACAGGGCGTTTCCGAGCAGTACTTC.

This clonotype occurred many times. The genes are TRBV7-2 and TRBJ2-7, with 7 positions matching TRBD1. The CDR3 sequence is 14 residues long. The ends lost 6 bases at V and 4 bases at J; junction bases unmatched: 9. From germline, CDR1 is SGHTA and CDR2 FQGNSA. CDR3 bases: TGTGCCAGCAGTGAATCAGGGACAGCTTACGAGCAGTACTTC. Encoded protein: CASSESGTAYEQYF.

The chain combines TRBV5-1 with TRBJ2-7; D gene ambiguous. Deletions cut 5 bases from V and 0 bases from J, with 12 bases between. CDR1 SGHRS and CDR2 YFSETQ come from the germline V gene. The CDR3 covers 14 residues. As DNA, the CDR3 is TGCGCCAGCAGAGAATCGACGAGCTCCTACGAGCAGTACTTC. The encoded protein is CASRESTSSYEQYF. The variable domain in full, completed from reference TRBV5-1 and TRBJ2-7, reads KAGVTQTPRYLIKTRGQQVTLSCSPISGHRSVSWYQQTPGQGLQFLFEYFSETQRNKGNFPGRFSGRQFSNSRSEMNVSTLELGDSALYLCASRESTSSYEQYFGPGTRLTVT.

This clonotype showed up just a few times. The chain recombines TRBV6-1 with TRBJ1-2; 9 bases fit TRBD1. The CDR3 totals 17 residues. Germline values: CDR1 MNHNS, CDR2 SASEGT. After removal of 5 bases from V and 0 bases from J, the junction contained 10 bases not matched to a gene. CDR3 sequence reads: CASSRSGTGIANYGYTF. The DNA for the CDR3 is TGTGCCAGCAGTCGTTCCGGGACAGGGATAGCTAACTATGGCTACACCTTC.

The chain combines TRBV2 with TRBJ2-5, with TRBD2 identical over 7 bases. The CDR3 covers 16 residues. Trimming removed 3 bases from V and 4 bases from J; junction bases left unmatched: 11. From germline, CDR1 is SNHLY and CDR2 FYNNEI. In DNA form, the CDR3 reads TGTGCCAGCAGTGAGTTGCAGGGAGGGAAGGGAGAGACCCAGTACTTC. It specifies CASSELQGGKGETQYF.

The CDR3 is CASSWTSSKQFF. CDR3 bases: TGTGCCAGTAGTTGGACTAGTTCAAAGCAGTTCTTC. This chain links TRBV19 with TRBJ2-1; 7 bases align to TRBD2. V shed 5 bases and J 11 bases; nucleotides not matched to a gene: 6. This CDR3 comprises 12 residues. Per germline, CDR1 LNHDA and CDR2 SQIVND (reference sequence).

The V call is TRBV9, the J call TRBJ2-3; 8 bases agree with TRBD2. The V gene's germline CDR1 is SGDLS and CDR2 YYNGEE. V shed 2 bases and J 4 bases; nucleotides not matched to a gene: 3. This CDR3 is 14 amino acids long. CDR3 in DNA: TGTGCCAGCAGCGTTAGCGGGATGTCAGATACGCAGTATTTT. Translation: CASSVSGMSDTQYF.

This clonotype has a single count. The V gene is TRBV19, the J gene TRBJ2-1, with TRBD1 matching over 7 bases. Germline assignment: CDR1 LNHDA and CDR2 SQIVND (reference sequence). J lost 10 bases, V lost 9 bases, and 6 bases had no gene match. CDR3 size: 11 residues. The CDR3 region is CARRGQAEQFF. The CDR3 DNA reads TGTGCCAGGAGAGGACAGGCCGAGCAGTTCTTC.

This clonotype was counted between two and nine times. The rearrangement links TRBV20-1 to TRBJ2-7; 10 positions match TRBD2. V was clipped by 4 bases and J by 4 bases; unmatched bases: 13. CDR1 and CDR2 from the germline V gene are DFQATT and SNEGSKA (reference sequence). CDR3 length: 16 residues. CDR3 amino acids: CSAINRDLAGVYEQYF. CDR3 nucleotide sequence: TGCAGTGCTATAAATCGTGATCTAGCGGGAGTTTACGAGCAGTACTTC.

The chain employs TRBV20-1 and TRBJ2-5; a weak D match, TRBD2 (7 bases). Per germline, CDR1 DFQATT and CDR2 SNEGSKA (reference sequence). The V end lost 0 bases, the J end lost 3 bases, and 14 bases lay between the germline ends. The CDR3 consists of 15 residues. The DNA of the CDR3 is TGCAGTGCTAGAGATTTAGGGGGGGAGGAAGAGACCCAGTACTTC. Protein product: CSARDLGGEEETQYF.

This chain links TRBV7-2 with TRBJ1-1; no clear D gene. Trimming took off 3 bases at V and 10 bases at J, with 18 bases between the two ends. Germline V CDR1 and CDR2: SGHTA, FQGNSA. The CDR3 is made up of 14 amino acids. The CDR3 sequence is CASSFEDSINRAFF. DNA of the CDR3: TGTGCCAGCAGCTTTGAGGACTCCATTAACAGAGCTTTCTTT.

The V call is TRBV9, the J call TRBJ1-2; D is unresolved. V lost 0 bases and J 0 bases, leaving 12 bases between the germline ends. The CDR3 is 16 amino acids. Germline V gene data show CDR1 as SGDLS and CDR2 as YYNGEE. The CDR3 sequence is CASSVGGRHTNYGYTF. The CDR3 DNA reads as TGTGCCAGCAGCGTAGGTGGACGGCATACTAACTATGGCTACACCTTC.

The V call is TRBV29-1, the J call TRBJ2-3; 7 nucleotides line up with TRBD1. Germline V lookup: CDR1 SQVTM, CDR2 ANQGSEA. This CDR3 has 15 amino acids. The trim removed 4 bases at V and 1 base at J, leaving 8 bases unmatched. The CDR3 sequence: CSVGLTGDRTDTQYF. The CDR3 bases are TGCAGCGTTGGGCTAACAGGGGACCGCACAGATACGCAGTATTTT.

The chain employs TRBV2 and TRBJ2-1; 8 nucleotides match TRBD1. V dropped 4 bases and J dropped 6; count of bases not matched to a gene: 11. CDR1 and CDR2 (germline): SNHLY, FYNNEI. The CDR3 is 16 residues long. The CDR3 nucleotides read TGTGCCAGCAGTGTGCCGAGACAGGGGATAATCAATGAGCAGTTCTTC. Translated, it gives CASSVPRQGIINEQFF.

CDR3 DNA sequence: TGTGCCATCAGCCCGGACGGGTGGGGGTCCTACGAGCAGTACTTC. Protein product: CAISPDGWGSYEQYF. The chain employs TRBV10-3 and TRBJ2-7; tentatively, D is TRBD1 or TRBD2 (5 bases each). Germline CDR1 is ENHRY and CDR2 is SYGVKD. The CDR3 is 15 residues long. Trimming cost V 6 bases and J 1 base, with 16 bases left between them.

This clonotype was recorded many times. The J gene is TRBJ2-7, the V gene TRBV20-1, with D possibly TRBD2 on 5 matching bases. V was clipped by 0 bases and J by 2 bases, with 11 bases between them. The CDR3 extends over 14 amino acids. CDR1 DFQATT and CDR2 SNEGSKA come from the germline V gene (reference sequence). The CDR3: CSAREEGWAYEQYF. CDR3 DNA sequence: TGCAGTGCTAGAGAAGAGGGCTGGGCCTACGAGCAGTACTTC.

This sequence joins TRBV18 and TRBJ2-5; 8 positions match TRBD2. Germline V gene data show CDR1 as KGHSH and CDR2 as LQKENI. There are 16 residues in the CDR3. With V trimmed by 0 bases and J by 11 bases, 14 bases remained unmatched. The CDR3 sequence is CASSPPVGRAPNEQYF. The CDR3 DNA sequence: TGTGCCAGCTCACCACCTGTCGGGAGGGCCCCCAATGAGCAGTACTTC.

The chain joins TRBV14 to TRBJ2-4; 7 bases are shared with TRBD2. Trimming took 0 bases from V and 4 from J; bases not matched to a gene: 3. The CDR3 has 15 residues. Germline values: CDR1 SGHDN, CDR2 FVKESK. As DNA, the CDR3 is TGTGCCAGCAGCCAAGAATCGGGGGGTAAAAACATTCAGTACTTC. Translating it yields CASSQESGGKNIQYF. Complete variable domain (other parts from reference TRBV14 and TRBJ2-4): EAGVTQFPSHSVIEKGQTVTLRCDPISGHDNLYWYRRVMGKEIKFLLHFVKESKQDESGMPNNRFLAERTGGTYSTLKVQPAELEDSGVYFCASSQESGGKNIQYFGAGTRLSVL.